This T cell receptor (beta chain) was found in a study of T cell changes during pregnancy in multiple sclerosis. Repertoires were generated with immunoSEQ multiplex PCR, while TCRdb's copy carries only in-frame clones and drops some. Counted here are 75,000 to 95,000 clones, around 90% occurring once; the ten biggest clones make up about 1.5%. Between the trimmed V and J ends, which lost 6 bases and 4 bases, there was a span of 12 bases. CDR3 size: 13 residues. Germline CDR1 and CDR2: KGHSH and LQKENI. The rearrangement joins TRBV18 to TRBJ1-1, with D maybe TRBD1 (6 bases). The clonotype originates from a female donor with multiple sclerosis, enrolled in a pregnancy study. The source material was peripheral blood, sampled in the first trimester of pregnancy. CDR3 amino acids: CASSLDSSTEAFF. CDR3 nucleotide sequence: TGTGCCAGCTCCCTGGACAGTAGCACTGAAGCTTTCTTT.